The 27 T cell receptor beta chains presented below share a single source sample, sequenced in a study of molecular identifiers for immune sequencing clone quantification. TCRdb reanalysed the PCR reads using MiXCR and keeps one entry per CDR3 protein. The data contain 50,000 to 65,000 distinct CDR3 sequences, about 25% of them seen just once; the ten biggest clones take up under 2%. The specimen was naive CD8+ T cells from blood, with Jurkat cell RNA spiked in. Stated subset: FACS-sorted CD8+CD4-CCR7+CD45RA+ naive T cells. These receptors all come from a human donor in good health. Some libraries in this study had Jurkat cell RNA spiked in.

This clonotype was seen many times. The CDR3 here is CASSYSLDTQYF. The DNA for the CDR3 is TGTGCCAGCAGTTACTCTCTGGATACGCAGTATTTT. The chain has TRBV6-2 or TRBV6-3 and TRBJ2-3, with unresolved D. Germline CDR1 and CDR2: MNHEY and SVGEGT. The CDR3 covers 12 residues. V shed 0 bases and J shed 6 bases, with 4 bases lying between them.

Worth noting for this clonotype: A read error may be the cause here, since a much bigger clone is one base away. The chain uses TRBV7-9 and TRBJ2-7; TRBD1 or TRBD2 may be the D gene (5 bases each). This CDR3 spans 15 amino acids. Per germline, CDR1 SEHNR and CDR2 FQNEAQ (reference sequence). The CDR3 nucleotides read TGTGCCAGCAGCCACCGGGACGGAAGCTCCTACGAGCAGTGCTTC. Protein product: CASSHRDGSSYEQCF.

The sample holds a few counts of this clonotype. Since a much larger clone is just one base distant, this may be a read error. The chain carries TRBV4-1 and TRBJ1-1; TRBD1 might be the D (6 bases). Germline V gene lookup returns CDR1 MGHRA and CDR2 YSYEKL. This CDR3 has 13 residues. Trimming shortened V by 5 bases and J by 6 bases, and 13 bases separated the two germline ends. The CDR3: CASSVQGRAEAFF. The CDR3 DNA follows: TGCGCCAGCAGCGTCCAGGGGAGGGCTGAAGCTTTCTTT.

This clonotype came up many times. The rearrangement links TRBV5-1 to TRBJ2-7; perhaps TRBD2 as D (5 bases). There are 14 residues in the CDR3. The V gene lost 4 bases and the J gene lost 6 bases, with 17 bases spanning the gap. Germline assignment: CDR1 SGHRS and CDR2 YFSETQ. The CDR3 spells CASSRLTSSSEQYF. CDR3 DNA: TGCGCCAGCAGCCGATTAACCTCTAGCTCCGAGCAGTACTTC.

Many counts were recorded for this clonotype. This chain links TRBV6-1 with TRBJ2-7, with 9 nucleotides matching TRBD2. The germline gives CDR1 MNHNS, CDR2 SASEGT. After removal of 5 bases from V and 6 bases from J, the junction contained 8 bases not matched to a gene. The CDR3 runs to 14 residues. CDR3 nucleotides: TGTGCCAGCAGTTTAATGGGACTAGCCCTCGAGCAGTACTTC. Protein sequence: CASSLMGLALEQYF.

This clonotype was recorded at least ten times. The CDR3 protein is CASSSPDAERQETQYF. In DNA form, the CDR3 reads TGTGCCAGCAGCTCGCCTGACGCGGAACGACAAGAGACCCAGTACTTC. The V call is TRBV5-4, the J call TRBJ2-5; D remains ambiguous. The V and J ends lost 3 bases and 2 bases respectively, with 17 bases between them. The CDR3 is made up of 16 amino acids. Germline V gene lookup returns CDR1 SGHNT and CDR2 YYREEE (reference sequence).

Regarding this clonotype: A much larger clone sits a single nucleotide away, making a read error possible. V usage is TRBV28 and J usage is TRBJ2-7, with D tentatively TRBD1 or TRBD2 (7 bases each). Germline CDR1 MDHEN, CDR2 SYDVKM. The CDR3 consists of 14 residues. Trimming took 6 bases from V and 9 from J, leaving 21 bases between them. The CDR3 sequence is CASSLSVGQRGQYF. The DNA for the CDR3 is TGTGCCAGCAGCCTGAGTGTGGGACAGCGGGGGCAGTACTTC.

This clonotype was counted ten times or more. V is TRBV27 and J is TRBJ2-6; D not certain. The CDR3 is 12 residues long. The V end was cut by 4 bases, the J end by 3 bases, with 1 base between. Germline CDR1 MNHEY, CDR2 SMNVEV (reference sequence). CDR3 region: CASSYGANVLTF. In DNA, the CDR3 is TGTGCCAGCAGTTATGGGGCCAACGTCCTGACTTTC.

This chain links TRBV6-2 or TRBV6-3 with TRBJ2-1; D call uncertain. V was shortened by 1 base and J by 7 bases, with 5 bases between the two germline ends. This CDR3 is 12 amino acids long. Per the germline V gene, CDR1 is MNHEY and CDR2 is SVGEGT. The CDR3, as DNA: TGTGCCAGCAGTTACTGGGGAAATGAGCAGTTCTTC. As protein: CASSYWGNEQFF.

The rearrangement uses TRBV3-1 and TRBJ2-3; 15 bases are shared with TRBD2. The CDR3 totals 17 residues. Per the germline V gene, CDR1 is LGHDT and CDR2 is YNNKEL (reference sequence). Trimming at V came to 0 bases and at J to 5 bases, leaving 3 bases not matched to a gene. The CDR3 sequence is CASSQDRTSGGGDTQYF. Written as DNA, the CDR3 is TGTGCCAGCAGCCAAGATCGGACTAGCGGGGGGGGAGATACGCAGTATTTT.

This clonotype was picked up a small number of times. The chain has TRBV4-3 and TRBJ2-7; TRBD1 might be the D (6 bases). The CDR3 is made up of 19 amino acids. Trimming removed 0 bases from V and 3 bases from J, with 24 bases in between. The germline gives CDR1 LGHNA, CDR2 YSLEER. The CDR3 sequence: CASSQELIAPGTTGYEQYF. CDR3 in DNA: TGCGCCAGCAGCCAAGAATTGATAGCGCCCGGGACAACCGGCTACGAGCAGTACTTC.

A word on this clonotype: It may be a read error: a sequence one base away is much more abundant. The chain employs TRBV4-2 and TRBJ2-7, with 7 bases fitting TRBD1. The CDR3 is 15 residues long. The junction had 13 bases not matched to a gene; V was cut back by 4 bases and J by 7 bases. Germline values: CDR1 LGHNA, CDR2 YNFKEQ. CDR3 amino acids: CASSPVQDRLREQYF. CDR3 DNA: TGTGCCAGCAGCCCTGTGCAGGACAGGTTAAGAGAGCAGTACTTC.

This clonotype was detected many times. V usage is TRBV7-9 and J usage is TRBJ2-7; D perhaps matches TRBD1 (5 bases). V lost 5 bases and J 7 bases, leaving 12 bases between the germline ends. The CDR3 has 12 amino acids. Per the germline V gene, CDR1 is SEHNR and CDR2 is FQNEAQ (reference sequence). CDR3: CASSPFKGEQYF. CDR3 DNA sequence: TGTGCCAGCAGCCCGTTTAAGGGGGAGCAGTACTTC.

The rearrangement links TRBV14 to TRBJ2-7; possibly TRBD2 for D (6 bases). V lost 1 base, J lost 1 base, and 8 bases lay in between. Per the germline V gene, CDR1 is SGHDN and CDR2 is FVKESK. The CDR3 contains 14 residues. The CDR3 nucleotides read TGTGCCAGCAGCCAAGCCGGGACTTCCTACGAGCAGTACTTC. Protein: CASSQAGTSYEQYF. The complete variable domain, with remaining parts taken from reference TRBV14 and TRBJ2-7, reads EAGVTQFPSHSVIEKGQTVTLRCDPISGHDNLYWYRRVMGKEIKFLLHFVKESKQDESGMPNNRFLAERTGGTYSTLKVQPAELEDSGVYFCASSQAGTSYEQYFGPGTRLTVT.

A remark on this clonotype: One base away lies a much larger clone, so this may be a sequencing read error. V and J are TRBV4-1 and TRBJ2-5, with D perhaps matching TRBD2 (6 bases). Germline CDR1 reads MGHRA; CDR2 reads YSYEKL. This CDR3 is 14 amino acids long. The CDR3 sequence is CASSQRDLQETPYF. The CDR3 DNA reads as TGCGCCAGCAGCCAAAGGGACTTACAAGAGACCCCGTACTTC.

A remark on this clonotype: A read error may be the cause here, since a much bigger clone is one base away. The CDR3 DNA sequence: TGTGCCAGCAGCTTGAGTGGGGGGGTCGACGAGCAGCACTTC. It yields the protein CASSLSGGVDEQHF. J is TRBJ2-7 and V is TRBV5-5; 7 positions match TRBD2. Germline V gives CDR1 SGHKS, CDR2 YYEKEE (reference sequence). This CDR3 spans 14 amino acids.

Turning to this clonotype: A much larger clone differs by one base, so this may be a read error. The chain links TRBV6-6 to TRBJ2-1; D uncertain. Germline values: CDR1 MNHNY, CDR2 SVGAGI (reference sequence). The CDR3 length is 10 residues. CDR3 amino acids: CASSLGERFF. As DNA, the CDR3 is TGTGCCAGCAGTCTCGGAGAGCGGTTCTTC.

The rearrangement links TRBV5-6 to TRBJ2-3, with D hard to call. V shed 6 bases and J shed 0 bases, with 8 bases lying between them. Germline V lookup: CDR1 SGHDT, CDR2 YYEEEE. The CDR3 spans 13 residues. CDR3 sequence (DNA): TGTGCCAGCATTAACGACAGCACAGATACGCAGTATTTT. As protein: CASINDSTDTQYF. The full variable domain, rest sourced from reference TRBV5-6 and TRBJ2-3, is DAGVTQSPTHLIKTRGQQVTLRCSPKSGHDTVSWYQQALGQGPQFIFQYYEEEERQRGNFPDRFSGHQFPNYSSELNVNALLLGDSALYLCASINDSTDTQYFGPGTRLTVL.

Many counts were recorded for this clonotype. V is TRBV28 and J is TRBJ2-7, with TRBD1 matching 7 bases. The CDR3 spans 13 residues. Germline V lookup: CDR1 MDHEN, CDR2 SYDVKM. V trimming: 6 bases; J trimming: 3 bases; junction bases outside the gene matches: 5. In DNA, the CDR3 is TGTGCCAGCAGACCAGGGGGTGACTACGAGCAGTACTTC. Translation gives CASRPGGDYEQYF.

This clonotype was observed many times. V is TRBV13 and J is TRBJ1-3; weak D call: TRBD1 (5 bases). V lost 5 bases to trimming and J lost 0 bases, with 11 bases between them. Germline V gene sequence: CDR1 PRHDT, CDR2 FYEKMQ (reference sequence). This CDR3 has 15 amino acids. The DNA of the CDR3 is TGTGCCAGCAGCCATGACAGAAGCTCTGGAAACACCATATATTTT. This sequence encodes CASSHDRSSGNTIYF.

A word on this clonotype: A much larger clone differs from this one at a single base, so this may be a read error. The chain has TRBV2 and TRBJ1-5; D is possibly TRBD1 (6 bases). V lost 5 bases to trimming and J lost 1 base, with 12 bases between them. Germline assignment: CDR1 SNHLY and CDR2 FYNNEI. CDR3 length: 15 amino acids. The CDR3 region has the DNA TGTGCCAGCAGTAACAGGGACCCGAGCAATCAGCCCCAGCATTTT. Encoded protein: CASSNRDPSNQPQHF.

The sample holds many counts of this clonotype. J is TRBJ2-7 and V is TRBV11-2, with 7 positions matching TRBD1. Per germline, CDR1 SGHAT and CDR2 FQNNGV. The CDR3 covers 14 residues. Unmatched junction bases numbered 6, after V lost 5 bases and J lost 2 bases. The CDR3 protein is CASSLSGTAYEQYF. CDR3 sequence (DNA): TGTGCCAGCAGCCTATCCGGGACAGCCTACGAGCAGTACTTC.

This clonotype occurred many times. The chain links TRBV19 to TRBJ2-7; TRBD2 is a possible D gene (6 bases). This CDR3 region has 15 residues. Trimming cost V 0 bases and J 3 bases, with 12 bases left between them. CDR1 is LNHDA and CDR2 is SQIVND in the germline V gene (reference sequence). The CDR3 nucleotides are TGTGCCAGTAGTATAGATACCCCGGGGGACTACGAGCAGTACTTC. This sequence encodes CASSIDTPGDYEQYF.

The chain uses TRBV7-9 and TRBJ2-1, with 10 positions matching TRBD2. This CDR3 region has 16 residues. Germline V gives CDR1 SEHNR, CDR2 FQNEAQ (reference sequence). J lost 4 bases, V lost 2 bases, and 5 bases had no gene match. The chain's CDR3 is CASSLFATSGYNEQFF. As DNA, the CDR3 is TGTGCCAGCAGCTTATTCGCGACTAGCGGGTACAATGAGCAGTTCTTC.

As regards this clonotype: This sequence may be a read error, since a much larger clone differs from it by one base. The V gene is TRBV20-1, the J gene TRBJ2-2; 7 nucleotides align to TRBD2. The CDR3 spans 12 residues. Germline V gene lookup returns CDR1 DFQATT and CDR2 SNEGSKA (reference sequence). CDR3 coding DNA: TGCGGCGGGGGTGCGAACATCGGGGAGCTGTTTTTT. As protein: CGGGANIGELFF.

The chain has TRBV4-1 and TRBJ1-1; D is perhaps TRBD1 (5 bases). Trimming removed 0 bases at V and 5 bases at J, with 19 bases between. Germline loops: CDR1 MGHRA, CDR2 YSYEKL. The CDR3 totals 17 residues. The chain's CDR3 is CASSQDTSREGLTEAFF. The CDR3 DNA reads TGCGCCAGCAGCCAAGATACCTCGAGGGAGGGGCTGACTGAAGCTTTCTTT.

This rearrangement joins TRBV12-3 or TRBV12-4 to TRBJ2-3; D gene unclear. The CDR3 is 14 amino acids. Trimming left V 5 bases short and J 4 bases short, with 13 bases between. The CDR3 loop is CASSPLLRADTQYF. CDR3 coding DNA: TGTGCCAGCAGTCCCCTGCTTCGCGCAGATACGCAGTATTTT.